This T cell receptor beta chain came from a study of cytomegalovirus exposure and HLA in healthy donors. Donors consisted of healthy bone marrow donors. Findings and limits, study-wide: Rare sequences made up most TCRs, while some public TCRs were found in many donors. From TCR beta sequences, most subjects' HLA-A and HLA-B alleles were reportedly predicted accurately.

Comments on this clone: What it binds is not known.

This PCR relied on a set of 60 Vbeta primers and 13 Jbeta primers. The protocol was immunoSEQ multiplex PCR, while the TCRdb copy is restricted to in-frame clones and leaves out a portion. The data contain 70,000 to 95,000 clones, about four fifths of them singletons. Sequenced input: PBMCs. The TCR comes from a woman in her 30s in good health and CMV-seronegative.

The DNA of the CDR3 is TGTGCCAGAAGCTTGGGGCTATATTCGGGTGCAACTAATGAAAAACTGTTTTTT. Residues: CARSLGLYSGATNEKLFF. The chain links TRBV5-3 to TRBJ1-4; D not certain. TRBV5-3 is labeled an ORF, and its function is uncertain. The CDR3 loop spans 18 amino acids. V lost 0 bases and J 0 bases, leaving 15 bases between the germline ends.